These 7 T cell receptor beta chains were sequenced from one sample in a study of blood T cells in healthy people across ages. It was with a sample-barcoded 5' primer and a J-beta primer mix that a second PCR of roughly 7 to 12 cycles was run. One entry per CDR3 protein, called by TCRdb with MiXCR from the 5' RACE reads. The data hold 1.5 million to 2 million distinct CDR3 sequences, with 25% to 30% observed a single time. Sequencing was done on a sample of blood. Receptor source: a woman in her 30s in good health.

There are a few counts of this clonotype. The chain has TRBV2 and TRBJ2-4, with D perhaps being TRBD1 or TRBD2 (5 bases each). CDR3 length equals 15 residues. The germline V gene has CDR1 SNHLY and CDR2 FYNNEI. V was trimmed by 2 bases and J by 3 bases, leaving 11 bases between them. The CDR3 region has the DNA TGTGCCAGCAGTGAATTAGGGACGGTCAAAAACATTCAGTACTTC. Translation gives CASSELGTVKNIQYF.

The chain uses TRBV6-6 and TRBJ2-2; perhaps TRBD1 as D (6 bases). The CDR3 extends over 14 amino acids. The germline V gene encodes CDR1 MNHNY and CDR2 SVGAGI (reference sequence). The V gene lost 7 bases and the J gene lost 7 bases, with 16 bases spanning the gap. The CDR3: CASNRVGGHGELFF. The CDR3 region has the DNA TGTGCCAGCAACAGAGTAGGGGGTCACGGGGAGCTGTTTTTT.

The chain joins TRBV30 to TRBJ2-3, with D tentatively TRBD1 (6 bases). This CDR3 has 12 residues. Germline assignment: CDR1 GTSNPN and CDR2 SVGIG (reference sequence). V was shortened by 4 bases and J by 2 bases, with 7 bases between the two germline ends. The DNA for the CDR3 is TGTGCCTGGAACAGGGCCACAGATACGCAGTATTTT. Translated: CAWNRATDTQYF.

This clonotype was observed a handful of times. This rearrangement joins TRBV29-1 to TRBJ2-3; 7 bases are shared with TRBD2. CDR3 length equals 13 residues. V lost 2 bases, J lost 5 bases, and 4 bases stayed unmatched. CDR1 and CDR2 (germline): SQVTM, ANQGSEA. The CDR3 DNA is TGCAGCGTTGAATCCGGGAGGCGAGATACGCAGTATTTT. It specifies CSVESGRRDTQYF.

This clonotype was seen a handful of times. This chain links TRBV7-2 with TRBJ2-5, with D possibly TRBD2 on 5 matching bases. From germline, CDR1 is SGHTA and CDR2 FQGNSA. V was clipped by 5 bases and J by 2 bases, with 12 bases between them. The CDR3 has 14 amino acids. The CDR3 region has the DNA TGTGCCAGCAGCGGGCGGGCAACACAAGAGACCCAGTACTTC. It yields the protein CASSGRATQETQYF.

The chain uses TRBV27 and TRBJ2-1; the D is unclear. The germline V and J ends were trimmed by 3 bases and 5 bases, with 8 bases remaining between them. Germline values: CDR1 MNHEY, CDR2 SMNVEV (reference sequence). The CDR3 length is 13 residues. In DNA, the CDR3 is TGTGCCAGCAGTTTCCTGAGAGACAATGAGCAGTTCTTC. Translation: CASSFLRDNEQFF.

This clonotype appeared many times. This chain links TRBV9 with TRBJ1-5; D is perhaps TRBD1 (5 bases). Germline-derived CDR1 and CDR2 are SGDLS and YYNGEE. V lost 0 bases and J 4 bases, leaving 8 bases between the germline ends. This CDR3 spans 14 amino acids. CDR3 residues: CASSVAGSNQPQHF. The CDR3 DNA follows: TGTGCCAGCAGCGTAGCAGGGTCAAATCAGCCCCAGCATTTT.